This T cell receptor beta chain appears in the sequencing data of a study of shared clonotypes between healthy human individuals (dated by TCRdb to about 2020). Background for the entire study: Three men and a couple of women, aged 18 to 49 years, made up the cohort. To increase sequencing depth and limit assay-specific biases, TCR repertoire library preparation and sequencing were carried out by different laboratories using diverse techniques. Leukapheresis yielded between about 0.94 and 9 billion PBMCs per donor. The study deeply sequenced blood TCR repertoires of about 5 healthy adults to estimate repertoire size and the extent of clonotype sharing between individuals. For each donor, three plates each were used for CD4 naive and CD4 memory, two plates were used for CD8 naive, and one plate was used for CD8 memory.

The donors were healthy, HIV-negative adults with no recently reported acute infections or vaccinations. Every donor was a Caucasian adult residing in Nashville, Tennessee, USA. Magnetic negative selection was used to enrich CD4+ T cells, after which naive cells were positively selected on CD45RA and the negative fraction became the memory subset. Blood was collected by leukapheresis, and PBMCs were isolated by Ficoll-Histopaque density gradient centrifugation and then cryopreserved in liquid nitrogen vapor phase. Purity and quantity of every magnetically sorted T cell population were checked by analytical flow cytometry. Each sorted fraction had its genomic DNA isolated and then quantified by UV absorbance on a Nanodrop 2000c. Regarding this clone: Its antigen has not been determined. Base quality data are lacking; no much larger clone is found one base away.

Using the deep immunoSEQ assay, multiplex PCR amplified TCR CDR3 regions from genomic DNA. For each cell subset, the extracted genomic DNA was distributed evenly across all wells of several immunoSEQ 96-well plates, and each plate served as one replicate. For sorted subsets, approximately 0.2 ug of genomic DNA, equivalent to 25,000 to 35,000 T cell genomes, went into each replicate PCR. The purified libraries were quantified using a Qubit 3.0 fluorometer, sized with a Bioanalyzer 2100, and then quantified again using the KAPA Library Quantification kit. Each immunoSEQ 96-well plate was sequenced on its own single-read 150-cycle Illumina NextSeq 550 flow cell. The authors' analysis ran thus. The immunoSEQ output contained only junctional sequences without quality scores, so filtering could not match that applied to full-length reads. Sequences were annotated with PyIR, a Python wrapper for IgBLAST v1.9, and V/J genes and CDR3 were assigned using IMGT germline references. Reads were removed for weak V/J assignments (E-value above 1e-6), missing CDR3, stop codons, out-of-frame junctions, or ambiguous translated residues. A V3J clonotype was defined by an identical inferred V gene, J gene, and CDR3 amino acid sequence. To compute the percentage overlap between repertoires, the number of shared unique clonotypes was divided by the size of the smaller repertoire. RTK rarefaction, the Chao1 estimator, and Recon v2.1 estimates of unobserved clonotypes were used to assess repertoire richness. For all TCRbeta clonotypes obtained by the gDNA method from a few donors, generation probabilities were computed with OLGA. TCRdb stores this immuneACCESS table with in-frame sequences only. Part of the clones is absent; in the studies checked, under half of the shortfall reflects unresolved V genes, and no reason is known for the rest. The V and J calls and clone size come from that table; D and trimming were worked out from the DNA. The sample includes roughly 1,000,000 clones, with 70% to 80% observed a single time. Together, the top ten hold 0.5% to 0.65% of the sample.

Overall results and qualifications from the work: Pairwise subsampling led to the expectation that sequencing depth would affect the degree of clonotype sharing among donors. Even with the large sequencing depth, rarefaction of the sorted-subset datasets indicated that sequencing was incomplete. Compared with non-shared clonotypes, the clonotypes found in all four sorted-subset donors had higher generation probabilities. The genetic and exposure-history diversity represented was limited by the small number of donors. Across a handful of donors, around 5% of naive CD4, roughly 3.4% of naive CD8, approximately 2.5% of memory CD4, and roughly 0.4% of memory CD8 clonotypes were shared. Sampling was limited to blood, and TCR repertoires in tissue likely differ from TCR repertoires in blood. Estimated clonotype richness was generally larger for naive than for memory subsets.

The source is a man between 18 and 35 years old in good health. Some clones in this sample may be carry-over from other donors' samples. The material sequenced was memory CD4+ T cells from PBMCs. The sample's cell subset or site label is to be understood as: CD45RA-negative fraction.

The nucleotide sequence reads as follows: TGTGCCAGCAGCCCGGACAGGGTCAGCTCCTACAATGAGCAGTTCTTC. Its amino acids are CASSPDRVSSYNEQFF. In this chain, TRBV5-4 is recombined with TRBJ2-1, with TRBD1 identical over 8 junction bases. Germline trimming amounts to 4 bases on V and 0 bases on J, with 6 as the count of junction bases outside the gene matches. According to the germline V gene (reference sequence), CDR1 reads SGHNT and CDR2 reads YYREEE. The CDR3 measures 16 amino acids from cysteine to phenylalanine. Solely the CDR3 DNA is kept, with 48 bases framed from the first base.